The 30 T cell receptor beta chains presented below share a single source sample, sequenced in a study of cytomegalovirus exposure and HLA in healthy donors. 13 Jbeta primers and 60 Vbeta primers were used for the PCR. The table came from immunoSEQ multiplex PCR; TCRdb's copy has only in-frame clones and leaves some out. This sample has about 150,000 clones, with about 10% found just once. What was sequenced was PBMCs. These receptors were obtained from a man aged 45-65 years in good health and CMV-seronegative.

This chain uses TRBV7-2 with TRBJ1-1, with D perhaps TRBD1 (5 bases). The germline gives CDR1 SGHTA, CDR2 FQGNSA. V lost 0 bases, J lost 5 bases, and 10 bases lay in between. The CDR3 length is 14 residues. CDR3 bases: TGTGCCAGCAGCTTAGCCAGGGCGGATACTGAAGCTTTCTTT. It codes for CASSLARADTEAFF.

The CDR3 region has the DNA TGTGCCAGCAGCTTAGGGGGGAGCGGGTTCGAGCAGTACTTC. Amino acids: CASSLGGSGFEQYF. The genes are TRBV11-3 and TRBJ2-7, with a weak D call TRBD2 (6 bases). Trimming shortened V by 1 base and J by 6 bases, and 13 bases separated the two germline ends. Germline assignment: CDR1 SGHNT and CDR2 YENEEA. The CDR3 is 14 amino acids.

The chain joins TRBV30 to TRBJ2-5; 9 bases are shared with TRBD1. The J call may be in error: the DNA end matches TRBJ2-7 better. Looked up from germline, CDR1 is GTSNPN and CDR2 is SVGIG (reference sequence). This CDR3 is 15 amino acids long. The CDR3 loop reads CAWSGPGQGSYEQYF. Here the CDR3 DNA reads TGTGCCTGGAGTGGGCCGGGACAGGGCTCCTACGAGCAGTACTTC.

V is TRBV16 and J is TRBJ2-2, with D perhaps matching TRBD1 (5 bases). The CDR3 sequence is 14 residues long. Germline CDR1 reads KGHSY; CDR2 reads FQNENV. Trimming cost V 4 bases and J 1 base, with 7 bases left between them. CDR3 sequence reads: CASSPDRNTGELFF. The DNA of the CDR3 is TGTGCCAGCAGCCCCGACAGGAACACCGGGGAGCTGTTTTTT. The variable domain in full, with the rest retrieved from reference TRBV16 and TRBJ2-2, is GEEVAQTPKHLVRGEGQKAKLYCAPIKGHSYVFWYQQVLKNEFKFLISFQNENVFDETGMPKERFSAKCLPNSPCSLEIQATKLEDSAVYFCASSPDRNTGELFFGEGSRLTVL.

This clone was observed a handful of times. The chain has TRBV19 and TRBJ1-1; TRBD1 matches at 7 bases. The CDR3 is made up of 15 amino acids. The germline CDR1 and CDR2 sequences are LNHDA and SQIVND (reference sequence). Trimming took 5 bases from V and 4 from J; bases not matched to a gene: 10. CDR3 sequence: CASSSLTGQSTEAFF. CDR3 DNA sequence: TGTGCCAGTAGTTCCCTGACAGGGCAGAGCACTGAAGCTTTCTTT.

In this sample, this clone turned up once. The chain uses TRBV2 and TRBJ1-2; 7 bases fit TRBD1. Germline lookup yields CDR1 SNHLY and CDR2 FYNNEI. J gave up 3 bases and V 6 bases, and 7 bases lay outside the gene matches. The CDR3 sequence is 14 residues long. The CDR3 DNA follows: TGTGCCAGCAGAGAGACAGGGAACGACTATGGCTACACCTTC. Amino acid sequence: CASRETGNDYGYTF. The full variable domain, with the rest looked up from reference TRBV2 and TRBJ1-2, is EPEVTQTPSHQVTQMGQEVILRCVPISNHLYFYWYRQILGQKVEFLVSFYNNEISEKSEIFDDQFSVERPDGSNFTLKIRSTKLEDSAMYFCASRETGNDYGYTFGSGTRLTVV.

The chain carries TRBV6-6 and TRBJ2-2; TRBD2 aligns across 8 bases. The germline CDR1 and CDR2 sequences are MNHNY and SVGAGI (reference sequence). The CDR3 is made up of 14 amino acids. The V gene end was trimmed by 7 bases and the J gene end by 7 bases; junction bases not matched to a gene: 8. The CDR3 protein is CASKTGRADGELFF. Here the CDR3 DNA reads TGTGCCAGCAAAACCGGGAGGGCCGACGGGGAGCTGTTTTTT.

This clone showed up just a few times. In DNA form, the CDR3 reads TGCGCCAGCAGCTGGGGTGAGCGGGGTCGGGAAGAGACCCAGTACTTC. It codes for CASSWGERGREETQYF. The chain uses TRBV5-1 and TRBJ2-5; 7 nucleotides match TRBD2. The CDR3 length is 16 residues. CDR1 and CDR2 from the germline V gene are SGHRS and YFSETQ. V lost 3 bases, J lost 3 bases, and 11 bases stayed unmatched.

The V and J genes are TRBV28 and TRBJ1-2, with D perhaps matching TRBD1 (6 bases). The germline V gene has CDR1 MDHEN and CDR2 SYDVKM. The CDR3 consists of 15 residues. The ends were cut back, 1 base at V and 1 base at J, with 10 bases in the middle. The CDR3 nucleotides read TGTGCCAGCAGTTTATTAGGCAGGGGTAACTATGGCTACACCTTC. This translates into CASSLLGRGNYGYTF.

The chain carries TRBV5-8 and TRBJ2-7; 11 bases map to TRBD2. The CDR3 extends over 16 amino acids. The V gene end was trimmed by 3 bases and the J gene end by 6 bases; junction bases not matched to a gene: 11. CDR1 and CDR2 from the germline V gene are SGHTS and YDEGEE. Here the CDR3 reads CASSSTLAGGDLEQYF. The CDR3, as DNA: TGTGCCAGCAGCTCTACCCTAGCGGGGGGCGATCTCGAGCAGTACTTC.

In its sample, this clone was seen a few times. The chain has TRBV6-4 and TRBJ2-3, with 9 positions matching TRBD2. The CDR3 has 15 amino acids. The germline V gene encodes CDR1 MRHNA and CDR2 SNTAGT. Unmatched junction bases numbered 6, after V lost 4 bases and J lost 4 bases. CDR3 DNA sequence: TGTGCCAGCAGTGGGTCAGCGGGGGGTGCAGATACGCAGTATTTT. Protein: CASSGSAGGADTQYF.

This clone was seen more than once but under ten times. The gene calls are TRBV9 and TRBJ1-2; TRBD1 aligns across 7 bases. In germline, CDR1 is SGDLS, CDR2 YYNGEE. The CDR3 is 13 residues long. V gave up 2 bases and J gave up 3 bases; unmatched junction bases: 1. The CDR3 sequence is CASSVDRDYGYTF. The CDR3 DNA reads as TGTGCCAGCAGCGTCGACAGGGACTATGGCTACACCTTC.

This clone has a handful of counts. J is TRBJ1-1 and V is TRBV6-6; possibly TRBD1 for D (5 bases). Per germline, CDR1 MNHNY and CDR2 SVGAGI (reference sequence). CDR3 length: 15 amino acids. The V end was cut by 7 bases, the J end by 1 base, with 16 bases between. CDR3 sequence reads: CASTGRGSPNTEAFF. DNA of the CDR3: TGTGCCAGCACCGGGAGGGGTTCGCCGAACACTGAAGCTTTCTTT.

This clone was observed a handful of times. The chain has TRBV18 and TRBJ2-5, with 10 nucleotides matching TRBD2. The CDR3 is made up of 13 amino acids. The germline V gene encodes CDR1 KGHSH and CDR2 LQKENI. J was trimmed by 5 bases and V by 3 bases; bases with no gene match: 0. CDR3 sequence: CASSPSGRETQYF. In nucleotides, the CDR3 is TGTGCCAGCTCACCTAGCGGGAGGGAGACCCAGTACTTC. Full variable domain (rest looked up from reference TRBV18 and TRBJ2-5): NAGVMQNPRHLVRRRGQEARLRCSPMKGHSHVYWYRQLPEEGLKFMVYLQKENIIDESGMPKERFSAEFPKEGPSILRIQQVVRGDSAAYFCASSPSGRETQYFGPGTRLLVL.

The rearrangement joins TRBV5-4 to TRBJ2-2; 9 bases map to TRBD1. Germline CDR1 reads SGHNT; CDR2 reads YYREEE (reference sequence). After removal of 4 bases from V and 4 bases from J, the junction contained 5 bases not matched to a gene. The CDR3 is 15 residues long. Written as DNA, the CDR3 is TGTGCCAGCAGCCCCGGGACAGGGTTCACCGGGGAGCTGTTTTTT. Protein sequence: CASSPGTGFTGELFF.

This clone was seen a handful of times. This chain joins TRBV4-1 and TRBJ1-3; no firm D call. The germline V and J ends were trimmed by 2 bases and 0 bases, with 8 bases remaining between them. This CDR3 spans 15 amino acids. CDR1 and CDR2 (germline): MGHRA, YSYEKL. The CDR3 loop is CASSQRLASGNTIYF. The CDR3 DNA follows: TGCGCCAGCAGCCAACGTCTAGCCTCTGGAAACACCATATATTTT.

This clone has more than one count but fewer than ten. The J gene is TRBJ2-7, the V gene TRBV7-8; 9 nucleotides agree with TRBD2. Germline CDR1 and CDR2: SGHVS and FQNEAQ. V gave up 5 bases and J gave up 0 bases; unmatched junction bases: 5. This CDR3 comprises 15 residues. The CDR3 loop is CASSGSGGRSYEQYF. The DNA for the CDR3 is TGTGCCAGCAGCGGTAGCGGGGGCCGCTCCTACGAGCAGTACTTC. Full variable domain (remainder filled in from reference TRBV7-8 and TRBJ2-7): GAGVSQSPRYKVAKRGQDVALRCDPISGHVSLFWYQQALGQGPEFLTYFQNEAQLDKSGLPSDRFFAERPEGSVSTLKIQRTQQEDSAVYLCASSGSGGRSYEQYFGPGTRLTVT.

This clone was seen a few times. The chain employs TRBV18 and TRBJ2-7; unclear D gene. V was cut by 5 bases and J by 1 base, with 3 bases left in between. Germline V gives CDR1 KGHSH, CDR2 LQKENI. There are 11 residues in the CDR3. CDR3 sequence reads: CASSSSYEQYF. The DNA of the CDR3 is TGTGCCAGCTCATCGTCCTACGAGCAGTACTTC.

V is TRBV11-2 and J is TRBJ1-6; 7 bases are a match to TRBD1. The CDR3 length is 16 residues. Germline assignment: CDR1 SGHAT and CDR2 FQNNGV. Trimming took 3 bases from V and 10 from J; bases not matched to a gene: 12. The CDR3 here is CASSFGQDVVGSPLHF. CDR3 DNA sequence: TGTGCCAGCAGCTTCGGACAGGACGTGGTTGGCTCACCCCTCCACTTT.

In this sample, this clone turned up a few times. V usage is TRBV2 and J usage is TRBJ1-5; 8 bases line up with TRBD1. The CDR3 is 12 residues long. CDR1 is SNHLY and CDR2 is FYNNEI in the germline V gene. V shed 8 bases and J 8 bases; nucleotides not matched to a gene: 5. DNA of the CDR3: TGTGCCAGCGGACAGGGAGGGGAGCCCCAGCATTTT. Translated, it gives CASGQGGEPQHF. The complete variable domain, with remaining parts taken from reference TRBV2 and TRBJ1-5, reads EPEVTQTPSHQVTQMGQEVILRCVPISNHLYFYWYRQILGQKVEFLVSFYNNEISEKSEIFDDQFSVERPDGSNFTLKIRSTKLEDSAMYFCASGQGGEPQHFGDGTRLSIL.

This clone was counted only a few times. The chain is built from TRBV6-5 and TRBJ2-1; D is possibly TRBD2 (6 bases). CDR1 is MNHEY and CDR2 is SVGAGI in the germline V gene. This CDR3 is 13 amino acids long. The V gene lost 1 base and the J gene lost 10 bases, with 11 bases spanning the gap. Here the CDR3 reads CASSYWREREQFF. For the CDR3, the DNA is TGTGCCAGCAGTTACTGGAGGGAGAGGGAGCAGTTCTTC.

This clone came up a few times. The rearrangement uses TRBV6-5 and TRBJ1-1; 9 nucleotides align to TRBD1. The CDR3 spans 15 residues. J lost 5 bases, V lost 7 bases, and 11 bases had no gene match. Germline V lookup: CDR1 MNHEY, CDR2 SVGAGI. CDR3 region: CASIPPGQGWTEAFF. Here the CDR3 DNA reads TGTGCCAGCATCCCGCCTGGACAGGGGTGGACTGAAGCTTTCTTT.

This sequence joins TRBV29-1 and TRBJ1-2; unclear D gene. CDR3 size: 10 residues. Between the trimmed V and J ends, which lost 8 bases and 6 bases, there was a span of 10 bases. The germline V gene encodes CDR1 SQVTM and CDR2 ANQGSEA. DNA for the CDR3: TGCAGCACCTTCTCGGATGGCTACACCTTC. Amino acids: CSTFSDGYTF.

Only a few counts were recorded for this clone. The chain links TRBV15 to TRBJ1-1; D remains ambiguous. The CDR3 runs to 12 residues. Germline-derived CDR1 and CDR2 are LNHNV and YYDKDF (reference sequence). V lost 3 bases and J lost 3, with 5 bases in between. This CDR3 is CATSRRYTEAFF. In DNA form, the CDR3 reads TGTGCCACCAGCAGGCGGTACACTGAAGCTTTCTTT.

The genes are TRBV30 and TRBJ2-7; TRBD2 aligns across 14 bases. Trimming at V came to 3 bases and at J to 5 bases, leaving 0 bases not matched to a gene. From germline, CDR1 is GTSNPN and CDR2 SVGIG (reference sequence). The CDR3 is 13 amino acids. CDR3 sequence reads: CAWRTSGRDEQYF. The CDR3 DNA follows: TGTGCCTGGAGGACTAGCGGGAGGGACGAGCAGTACTTC.

This clone was counted between two and nine times. The genes are TRBV5-1 and TRBJ1-4; 9 bases are a match to TRBD1. The CDR3 sequence is 15 residues long. Germline trimming cut 4 bases from V and 5 bases from J; bases unmatched to any gene: 6. CDR1 and CDR2 (germline): SGHRS, YFSETQ. The CDR3 is CASSETGTGNEKLFF. The CDR3 region has the DNA TGCGCCAGCAGCGAGACCGGGACAGGGAATGAAAAACTGTTTTTT.

This clone showed up many times. The chain recombines TRBV2 with TRBJ1-2; no reliable D call. V was shortened by 6 bases and J by 9 bases, with 14 bases between the two germline ends. The CDR3 covers 12 residues. CDR1 and CDR2 from the germline V gene are SNHLY and FYNNEI. CDR3 DNA sequence: TGTGCCAGCAGGGCCGCAGGTGGGCGCTACACCTTC. Its translation is CASRAAGGRYTF.

This clone was seen a handful of times. The rearrangement uses TRBV25-1 and TRBJ2-5, with a weak D call TRBD1 (6 bases). V was clipped by 4 bases and J by 2 bases, with 11 bases between them. The CDR3 has 14 amino acids. Germline loops: CDR1 MGHDK, CDR2 SYGVNS. The CDR3 protein is CASSVGGSQETQYF. CDR3 sequence (DNA): TGTGCCAGCAGTGTAGGGGGATCTCAAGAGACCCAGTACTTC.

V is TRBV6-5 and J is TRBJ1-1, with 8 bases fitting TRBD1. Per the germline V gene, CDR1 is MNHEY and CDR2 is SVGAGI. V lost 4 bases, J lost 0 bases, and 1 base stayed unmatched. This CDR3 is 14 amino acids long. DNA of the CDR3: TGTGCCAGCAGTTTGGGACAGGTGAACACTGAAGCTTTCTTT. Its protein is CASSLGQVNTEAFF.

The gene calls are TRBV29-1 and TRBJ2-1; D is possibly TRBD1 (6 bases). V was shortened by 4 bases and J by 0 bases, with 13 bases between the two germline ends. The CDR3 extends over 15 amino acids. CDR1 is SQVTM, CDR2 ANQGSEA, per germline. The CDR3 DNA reads TGCAGCGTTGTAGGGGGAAATATCTCCTACAATGAGCAGTTCTTC. As protein: CSVVGGNISYNEQFF.